This record concerns one T cell receptor (beta chain) sequence. Its antigen is as yet unknown. The donors, healthy adults who were HIV-negative, had experienced no recent acute infections or vaccinations. This CDR3 contains 15 residues. The germline V and J ends were trimmed by 0 bases and 8 bases, with 14 bases remaining between them. Germline lookup yields CDR1 MRHNA and CDR2 SNTAGT. This entry is derived from a study of shared clonotypes between healthy human individuals. General observations from the study: Since donors were few, the genetic and exposure-history diversity represented was limited.

Deep was the level used in running the assay. Only in-frame clones appear in the TCRdb table, and some are missing; sequencing was by immunoSEQ multiplex PCR. The profile shows about 490,000 clones, over 65% of them singletons. The sequence derives from a woman aged 35 to 49 in good health. Some clones in this sample may be carry-over from other donors' samples. The rearrangement uses TRBV6-4 and TRBJ2-1; no clear D gene. Specimen: PBMCs. The CDR3 DNA reads as TGTGCCAGCAGTGACTCGAGAGTCCTGGGCGATGAGCAGTTCTTC. It yields the protein CASSDSRVLGDEQFF.